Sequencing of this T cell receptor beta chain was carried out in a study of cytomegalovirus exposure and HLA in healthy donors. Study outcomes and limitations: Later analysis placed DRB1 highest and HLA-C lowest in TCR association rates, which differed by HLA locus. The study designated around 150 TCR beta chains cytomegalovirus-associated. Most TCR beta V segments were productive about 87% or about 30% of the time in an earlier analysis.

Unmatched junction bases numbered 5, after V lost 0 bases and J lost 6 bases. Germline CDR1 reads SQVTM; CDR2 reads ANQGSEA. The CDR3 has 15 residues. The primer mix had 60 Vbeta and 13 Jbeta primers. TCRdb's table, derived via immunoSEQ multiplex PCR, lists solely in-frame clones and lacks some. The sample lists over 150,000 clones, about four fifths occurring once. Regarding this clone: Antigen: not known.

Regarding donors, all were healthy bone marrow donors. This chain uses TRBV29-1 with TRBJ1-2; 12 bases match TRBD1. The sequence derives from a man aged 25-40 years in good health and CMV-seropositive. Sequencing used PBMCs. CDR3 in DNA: TGCAGCGTTGAAGATGGGACAGGGGGCGCAAATGGCTACACCTTC. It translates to CSVEDGTGGANGYTF. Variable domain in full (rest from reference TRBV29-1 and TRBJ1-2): SAVISQKPSRDICQRGTSLTIQCQVDSQVTMMFWYRQQPGQSLTLIATANQGSEATYESGFVIDKFPISRPNLTFSTLTVSNMSPEDSSIYLCSVEDGTGGANGYTFGSGTRLTVV.